The TCR beta chain described here comes from a study of OX40 agonist ivuxolimab in advanced cancers. Germline V gives CDR1 SGHAT, CDR2 FQNNGV. V was trimmed by 4 bases and J by 6 bases, leaving 8 bases between them. This CDR3 region has 12 residues. Method: immunoSEQ multiplex PCR; TCRdb's copy keeps in-frame clones and lacks some. The sample has 60,000 to 100,000 clones, 80% to 95% seen once. The chain is built from TRBV11-2 and TRBJ2-3; D is unclear. This TCR came from an adult with an advanced solid tumor such as melanoma, head and neck, liver or kidney cancer. Sequences were derived from CD4+ or CD8+ T cells sorted from blood, sampled in a trial of the OX40 agonist ivuxolimab. CDR3 sequence reads: CASSSSRDTQYF. In nucleotides, the CDR3 is TGTGCCAGCAGCTCCTCCCGGGATACGCAGTATTTT.